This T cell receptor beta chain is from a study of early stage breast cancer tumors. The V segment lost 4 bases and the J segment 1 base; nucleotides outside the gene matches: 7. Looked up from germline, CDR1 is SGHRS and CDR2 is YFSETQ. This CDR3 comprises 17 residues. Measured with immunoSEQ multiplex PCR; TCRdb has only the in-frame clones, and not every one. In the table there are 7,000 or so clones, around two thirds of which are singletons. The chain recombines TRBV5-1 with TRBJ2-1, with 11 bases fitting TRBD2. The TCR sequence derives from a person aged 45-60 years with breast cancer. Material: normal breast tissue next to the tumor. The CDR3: CASSPGLAGLSYNEQFF. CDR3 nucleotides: TGCGCCAGCAGCCCCGGACTAGCGGGCCTTTCCTACAATGAGCAGTTCTTC. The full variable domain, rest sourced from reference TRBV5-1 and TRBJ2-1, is KAGVTQTPRYLIKTRGQQVTLSCSPISGHRSVSWYQQTPGQGLQFLFEYFSETQRNKGNFPGRFSGRQFSNSRSEMNVSTLELGDSALYLCASSPGLAGLSYNEQFFGPGTRLTVL.